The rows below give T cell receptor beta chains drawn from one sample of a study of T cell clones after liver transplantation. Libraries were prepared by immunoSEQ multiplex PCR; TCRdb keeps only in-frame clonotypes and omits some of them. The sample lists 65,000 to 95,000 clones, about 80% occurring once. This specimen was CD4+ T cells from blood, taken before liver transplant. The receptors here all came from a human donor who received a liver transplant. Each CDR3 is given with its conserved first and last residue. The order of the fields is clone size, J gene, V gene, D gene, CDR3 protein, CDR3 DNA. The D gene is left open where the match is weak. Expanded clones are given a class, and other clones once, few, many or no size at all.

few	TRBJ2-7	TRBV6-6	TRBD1	CASSSAGTGSHEQYF	TGTGCCAGCAGTTCCGCCGGGACAGGATCGCACGAGCAGTACTTC
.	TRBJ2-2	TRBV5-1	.	CASSLERPGELFF	TGCGCCAGCAGCTTGGAGCGGCCCGGGGAGCTGTTTTTT
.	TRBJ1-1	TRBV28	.	CASSSPGENTEAFF	TGTGCCAGCAGTTCCCCAGGGGAAAACACTGAAGCTTTCTTT
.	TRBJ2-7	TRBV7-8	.	CASSLDLAARGEQYF	TGTGCCAGCAGCTTAGACCTAGCGGCCAGGGGGGAGCAGTACTTC
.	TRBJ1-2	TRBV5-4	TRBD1	CASRGDSRNYGYTF	TGTGCCAGCAGGGGGGACAGTCGGAACTATGGCTACACCTTC
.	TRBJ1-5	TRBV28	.	CASSFLLSQPQHF	TGTGCCAGCAGTTTTCTCCTAAGTCAGCCCCAGCATTTT
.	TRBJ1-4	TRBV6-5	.	CASKGGPATNEKLFF	TGTGCCAGCAAGGGGGGGCCCGCAACTAATGAAAAACTGTTTTTT
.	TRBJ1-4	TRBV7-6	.	CASSRAGTGNEKLFF	TGTGCCAGCAGCCGAGCCGGGACGGGAAATGAAAAACTGTTTTTT
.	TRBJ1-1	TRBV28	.	CASSSKYRVREAFF	TGTGCCAGCAGTTCGAAATACAGGGTGAGAGAAGCTTTCTTT
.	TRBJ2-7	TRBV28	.	CASSTGSYEQYF	TGTGCCAGCAGCACAGGGAGCTACGAGCAGTACTTC
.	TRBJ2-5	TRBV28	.	CASSRRAYVRETQYF	TGTGCCAGCAGCCGAAGAGCCTACGTACGCGAGACCCAGTACTTC
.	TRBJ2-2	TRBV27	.	CASSFWPGVDTGELFF	TGTGCCAGCAGTTTCTGGCCAGGGGTTGATACCGGGGAGCTGTTTTTT
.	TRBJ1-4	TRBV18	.	CASSLERGMATNEKLFF	TGTGCCAGCTCACTGGAACGGGGTATGGCAACTAATGAAAAACTGTTTTTT
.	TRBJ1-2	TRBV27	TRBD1	CASSLFSGTGLFYGYTF	TGTGCCAGCAGTTTGTTTTCCGGGACAGGCCTCTTCTATGGCTACACCTTT
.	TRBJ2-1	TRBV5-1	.	CASSLRAGSYNEQFF	TGCGCCAGCAGCCTCCGGGCCGGATCCTACAATGAGCAGTTCTTC
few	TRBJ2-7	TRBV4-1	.	CASSQFASVGTRTVYEQYF	TGCGCCAGCAGCCAATTCGCGAGCGTTGGGACTCGGACAGTGTACGAGCAGTACTTC
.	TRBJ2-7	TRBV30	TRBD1	CAWSGETGNLNYEQYF	TGTGCCTGGAGTGGGGAGACAGGGAACCTAAACTACGAGCAGTACTTC
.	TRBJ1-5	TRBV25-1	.	CASSENRDGQPQHF	TGTGCCAGCAGTGAGAACAGGGACGGGCAGCCCCAGCATTTT
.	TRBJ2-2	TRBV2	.	CASSLPGEELFF	TGTGCCAGCAGTTTACCTGGGGAGGAGCTGTTTTTT
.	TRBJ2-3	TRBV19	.	CASSTQGIRGDTQYF	TGTGCCAGTAGTACCCAGGGTATTAGGGGAGATACGCAGTATTTT
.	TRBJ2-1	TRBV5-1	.	CASSLDAGSGEQFF	TGCGCCAGCAGCTTGGATGCCGGCTCCGGTGAGCAGTTCTTC
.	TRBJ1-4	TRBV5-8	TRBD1	CASSPRGGGNEKLFF	TGTGCCAGCAGCCCCCGTGGAGGGGGCAATGAAAAACTGTTTTTT
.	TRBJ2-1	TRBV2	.	CASSDGAISQTNEQFF	TGTGCCAGCAGTGATGGGGCGATAAGTCAGACCAATGAGCAGTTCTTC
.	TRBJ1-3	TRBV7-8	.	CASSLAGSGNTIYF	TGTGCCAGCAGCTTAGCAGGGTCTGGAAACACCATATATTTT
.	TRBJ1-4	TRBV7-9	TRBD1	CASSLGTGGEKLFF	TGTGCCAGCAGCTTAGGGACAGGGGGCGAAAAACTGTTTTTT
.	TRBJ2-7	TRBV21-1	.	CASSKRLETGGYEQYF	TGTGCCAGCAGCAAAAGGTTAGAAACAGGGGGCTACGAGCAGTACTTC
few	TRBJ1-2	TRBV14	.	CASSHGPGAVNYGYTF	TGTGCCAGCAGCCACGGCCCGGGGGCCGTAAACTATGGCTACACCTTC
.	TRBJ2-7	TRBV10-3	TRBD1	CAISNPKDRPSYEQYF	TGTGCCATCAGTAACCCTAAGGACAGGCCTTCCTACGAGCAGTACTTC
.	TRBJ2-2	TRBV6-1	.	CASKLMVWTGELFF	TGTGCCAGCAAGCTTATGGTATGGACCGGGGAGCTGTTTTTT
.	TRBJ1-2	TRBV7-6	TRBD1	CASSRGQANYGYTF	TGTGCCAGCAGCCGCGGACAGGCCAACTATGGCTACACCTTC
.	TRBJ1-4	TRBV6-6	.	CASSSKQGIGYEKLFF	TGTGCCAGCAGTTCAAAACAGGGAATAGGGTATGAAAAACTGTTTTTT
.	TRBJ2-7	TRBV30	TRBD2	CAWRKKLAGSYEQYF	TGTGCCTGGAGGAAAAAACTAGCGGGGTCCTACGAGCAGTACTTC
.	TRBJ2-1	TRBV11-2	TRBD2	CASGYGGGRAGAYNEQFF	TGTGCCAGCGGATATGGAGGCGGGAGGGCCGGGGCCTACAATGAGCAGTTCTTC
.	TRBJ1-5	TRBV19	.	CASKVQGPIGNQPQHF	TGTGCCAGTAAGGTCCAGGGTCCTATAGGCAATCAGCCCCAGCATTTT
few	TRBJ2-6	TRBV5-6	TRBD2	CASSLPGAGASGANVLTF	TGTGCCAGCAGCCTCCCGGGAGCGGGAGCTTCTGGCGCCAACGTCCTGACTTTC
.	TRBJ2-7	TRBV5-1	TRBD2	CASSLAPSGSSEQYF	TGCGCCAGCAGCTTGGCCCCTAGCGGGAGTAGCGAGCAGTACTTC
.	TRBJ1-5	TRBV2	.	CASSGQVSYSNQPQHF	TGTGCCAGCAGTGGACAGGTCTCTTATAGCAATCAGCCCCAGCATTTT
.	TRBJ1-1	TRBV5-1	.	CASSALRTEAFF	TGTGCCAGCAGCGCCCTAAGGACTGAAGCTTTCTTT
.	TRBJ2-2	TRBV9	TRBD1	CASSLGQGDTGELFF	TGTGCCAGCAGCTTGGGACAGGGCGACACCGGGGAGCTGTTTTTT
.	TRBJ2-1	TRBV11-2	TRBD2	CASSHRAGDLGYNEQFF	TGTGCCAGCAGCCATCGAGCGGGAGATTTGGGATACAATGAGCAGTTCTTC
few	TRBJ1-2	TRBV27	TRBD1	CASPGRQGARGMYGYTF	TGTGCCAGCCCCGGGAGACAGGGGGCGCGAGGAATGTATGGCTACACCTTC